This is a list of T cell receptor beta chains from one sample in a study of shared clonotypes between healthy human individuals. Method: immunoSEQ multiplex PCR; TCRdb's copy keeps in-frame clones and lacks some. The data contain roughly 1,000,000 clones, around 78% of them seen just once; the ten biggest clones take up 0.61%. Sequencing input: memory CD4+ T cells from PBMCs. The receptors come from a man aged 18 to 29 in good health. Some clones in this sample may be carry-over from other donors' samples. Each CDR3 is given with its conserved first and last residue. The order of the fields is V gene, clone size, J gene, D gene, CDR3 DNA, CDR3 protein. D genes are given only for firm matches. A clone size is listed for some rows: how often the clone was seen (once, few, many), or a class if it is expanded.

v_call: TRBV27; clone_size: NA; j_call: TRBJ1-2; d_call: NA; cdr3_nt: TGTGCCAGCAGTTTATCGAGGGGGTCCCTTAACTATGGCTACACCTTC; cdr3_aa: CASSLSRGSLNYGYTF
v_call: TRBV2; clone_size: NA; j_call: TRBJ1-2; d_call: TRBD1; cdr3_nt: TGTGCCAGCAGTGAAAAGACAGGGATCTATGGCTACACCTTC; cdr3_aa: CASSEKTGIYGYTF
v_call: TRBV6-5; clone_size: NA; j_call: TRBJ2-5; d_call: TRBD2; cdr3_nt: TGTGCCAGCAGTTACTCGCCTAGCGGGACCCAAGAGACCCAGTACTTC; cdr3_aa: CASSYSPSGTQETQYF
v_call: TRBV5-1; clone_size: NA; j_call: TRBJ2-7; d_call: TRBD2; cdr3_nt: TGCGCCAGCAGCCCGCAGAGCGGGAGCTCCTACGAGCAGTACTTC; cdr3_aa: CASSPQSGSSYEQYF
v_call: TRBV4-2; clone_size: many; j_call: TRBJ2-5; d_call: NA; cdr3_nt: TGTGCCAGCAGCCAAGAGAAAGGGACCCAGTACTTC; cdr3_aa: CASSQEKGTQYF
v_call: TRBV27; clone_size: NA; j_call: TRBJ2-1; d_call: TRBD2; cdr3_nt: TGTGCCAGCAGTCCCACCTGGGGTAGCGGGGTTTCTTATGAGCAGTTCTTC; cdr3_aa: CASSPTWGSGVSYEQFF
v_call: TRBV27; clone_size: NA; j_call: TRBJ2-5; d_call: NA; cdr3_nt: TGTGCCAGCAGTGGGCGGACAGCCGGTCAACAAGAGACCCAGTACTTC; cdr3_aa: CASSGRTAGQQETQYF
v_call: TRBV11-2; clone_size: NA; j_call: TRBJ2-7; d_call: TRBD2; cdr3_nt: TGTGCCAGCAGCTTATGGGGGGGTCGAACCTACGAGCAGTACTTC; cdr3_aa: CASSLWGGRTYEQYF
v_call: TRBV6-4; clone_size: NA; j_call: TRBJ2-6; d_call: NA; cdr3_nt: TGTGCCAGCAGTGACTCTGGGGCCAACGTCCTGACTTTC; cdr3_aa: CASSDSGANVLTF
v_call: TRBV29-1; clone_size: NA; j_call: TRBJ2-7; d_call: TRBD2; cdr3_nt: TGCAGCGTCCTACTAGCGGATACAGCCTACGAGCAGTACTTC; cdr3_aa: CSVLLADTAYEQYF
v_call: TRBV19; clone_size: NA; j_call: TRBJ2-5; d_call: NA; cdr3_nt: TGTGCCAGTAGGAGGAGTCGGACCCAAGAGACCCAGTACTTC; cdr3_aa: CASRRSRTQETQYF
v_call: TRBV27; clone_size: NA; j_call: TRBJ2-7; d_call: TRBD2; cdr3_nt: TGTGCCAGCAGTTCGAGATCCAGCGGGAACTACGAGCAGTACTTC; cdr3_aa: CASSSRSSGNYEQYF
v_call: TRBV7-2; clone_size: NA; j_call: TRBJ2-7; d_call: NA; cdr3_nt: TGTGCCAGCAGCTTAGGGACGGGCCACTACGAGCAGTACTTC; cdr3_aa: CASSLGTGHYEQYF
v_call: TRBV20-1; clone_size: NA; j_call: TRBJ2-1; d_call: NA; cdr3_nt: TGCAGTGCTAGAGTGGTTGGAGAGCAGTTCTTC; cdr3_aa: CSARVVGEQFF
v_call: TRBV30; clone_size: NA; j_call: TRBJ1-5; d_call: NA; cdr3_nt: TGTGCCTATAGCGGGGTAAATAGCAATCAGCCCCAGCATTTT; cdr3_aa: CAYSGVNSNQPQHF
v_call: TRBV7-3; clone_size: NA; j_call: TRBJ2-2; d_call: NA; cdr3_nt: TGTGCCAGCAGCTTACGCGCTGGGATCAACACCGGGGAGCTGTTTTTT; cdr3_aa: CASSLRAGINTGELFF
v_call: TRBV7-9; clone_size: NA; j_call: TRBJ2-2; d_call: NA; cdr3_nt: TGTGCCAGCAGCTTAGCGCGTAACACCGGGGAGCTGTTTTTT; cdr3_aa: CASSLARNTGELFF
v_call: TRBV2; clone_size: NA; j_call: TRBJ2-2; d_call: TRBD2; cdr3_nt: TGTGCCAGCAGTGGGACTAGCGGGGAGCTGTTTTTT; cdr3_aa: CASSGTSGELFF
v_call: TRBV6-1; clone_size: NA; j_call: TRBJ1-4; d_call: NA; cdr3_nt: TGTGCCAGCAGTGAAATCAGGGCTATCCATTTT; cdr3_aa: CASSEIRAIHF
v_call: TRBV5-1; clone_size: NA; j_call: TRBJ2-7; d_call: NA; cdr3_nt: TGCGCCAGCAGCTTGGTGGCGGGGTCGAGCTACGAGCAGTACTTC; cdr3_aa: CASSLVAGSSYEQYF
v_call: TRBV4-2; clone_size: NA; j_call: TRBJ2-2; d_call: TRBD2; cdr3_nt: TGTGCCAGCAGCGGGACTATCTCCGGGGAGCTGTTTTTT; cdr3_aa: CASSGTISGELFF
v_call: TRBV10-3; clone_size: NA; j_call: TRBJ1-3; d_call: NA; cdr3_nt: TGTGCCATCAGGGAAGAGGGCAGGCGGCCCTCTGGAAACACCATATATTTT; cdr3_aa: CAIREEGRRPSGNTIYF
v_call: TRBV2; clone_size: NA; j_call: TRBJ2-5; d_call: NA; cdr3_nt: TGTGCCAGCAGCCCGGGACTAAGGGGGGAGACCCAGTACTTC; cdr3_aa: CASSPGLRGETQYF
v_call: TRBV10-1; clone_size: NA; j_call: TRBJ2-1; d_call: TRBD2; cdr3_nt: TGCGCCAGCAGCCCGGGACTAGCGGGAGGGTTGGATGAGCAGTTCTTC; cdr3_aa: CASSPGLAGGLDEQFF
v_call: TRBV9; clone_size: NA; j_call: TRBJ1-1; d_call: TRBD1; cdr3_nt: TGTGCCAGCAGCGTCACAGACAGGGCGAACACTGAAGCTTTCTTT; cdr3_aa: CASSVTDRANTEAFF
v_call: TRBV5-6; clone_size: NA; j_call: TRBJ2-5; d_call: NA; cdr3_nt: TGTGCCAGCAGCGTCAGGGTTCAAGAGACCCAGTACTTC; cdr3_aa: CASSVRVQETQYF
v_call: TRBV27; clone_size: once; j_call: TRBJ2-2; d_call: NA; cdr3_nt: TGTGCCAGCAGCGAGGGGGCGAACACCGGGGAGCTGTTTTTT; cdr3_aa: CASSEGANTGELFF
v_call: TRBV18; clone_size: NA; j_call: TRBJ1-5; d_call: NA; cdr3_nt: TGTGCCAGCTCACCAGCCGTGAGTCAGCCCCAGCATTTT; cdr3_aa: CASSPAVSQPQHF
v_call: TRBV5-4; clone_size: NA; j_call: TRBJ2-5; d_call: TRBD2; cdr3_nt: TGTGCCAGCAGCCTAGCGGGAGGGCCGGGGGAGACCCAGTACTTC; cdr3_aa: CASSLAGGPGETQYF
v_call: TRBV4-2; clone_size: NA; j_call: TRBJ2-5; d_call: TRBD2; cdr3_nt: TGTGCCAGCGCACCCGACCTGACTAGCGGGCCGAGGGGGGAGACCCAGTACTTC; cdr3_aa: CASAPDLTSGPRGETQYF
v_call: TRBV7-9; clone_size: once; j_call: TRBJ1-4; d_call: NA; cdr3_nt: TGTGCCAGCAGCTTAGGGGGCCTGAGTGAAAAACTGTTTTTT; cdr3_aa: CASSLGGLSEKLFF
v_call: TRBV20-1; clone_size: few; j_call: TRBJ1-2; d_call: NA; cdr3_nt: TGCAGTGCTCCAGACTCTTATGGCTACACCTTC; cdr3_aa: CSAPDSYGYTF
v_call: TRBV13; clone_size: NA; j_call: TRBJ1-4; d_call: NA; cdr3_nt: TGTGCCAGCAGCCCCCAGGTCGGGGGAAGCGAAAAACTGTTTTTT; cdr3_aa: CASSPQVGGSEKLFF